One sample yielded the 28 T cell receptor beta chains listed below, sequenced in a study of control samples from healthy donors and cancer patients. The method was immunoSEQ multiplex PCR; TCRdb's version includes in-frame clones alone and lacks a portion of them. The table shows about 170,000 clones, with 85% to 90% occurring only once. Material: blood. The receptors originated from a woman aged 25-40 years in good health.

The chain has TRBV14 and TRBJ1-5; D ambiguous. The V end was cut by 0 bases, the J end by 1 base, with 13 bases between. CDR1 and CDR2 (germline): SGHDN, FVKESK. The CDR3 has 17 residues. The CDR3 DNA sequence: TGTGCCAGCAGCCAAGATCGGAAGGGAGGAAGCAATCAGCCCCAGCATTTT. This encodes CASSQDRKGGSNQPQHF.

This clone was counted once. This chain joins TRBV6-1 and TRBJ2-7; TRBD1 agrees at 9 bases. Trimming removed 3 bases from V and 5 bases from J; junction bases left unmatched: 11. The V gene's germline CDR1 is MNHNS and CDR2 SASEGT. The CDR3 has 16 residues. The chain's CDR3 is CASSDLSGTGTHEQYV. In DNA form, the CDR3 reads TGTGCCAGCAGTGACCTATCCGGGACAGGGACACACGAGCAGTACGTC.

The genes are TRBV5-1 and TRBJ2-5, with D unclear. Germline-derived CDR1 and CDR2 are SGHRS and YFSETQ. Trimming took 2 bases from V and 2 from J, leaving 7 bases between them. The CDR3 totals 13 residues. CDR3: CASSFYLQETQYF. The CDR3, as DNA: TGCGCCAGCAGCTTTTACTTACAAGAGACCCAGTACTTC.

The rearrangement uses TRBV5-1 and TRBJ2-1; possibly TRBD2 for D (5 bases). The CDR3 extends over 13 amino acids. V was clipped by 3 bases and J by 10 bases, with 14 bases between them. Looked up from germline, CDR1 is SGHRS and CDR2 is YFSETQ. The DNA for the CDR3 is TGCGCCAGCAGCTCTTCGGGGTCGGGCGAGCAGTTCTTC. Its translation: CASSSSGSGEQFF.

The chain couples TRBV3-1 (or the pseudogene TRBV3-2) to TRBJ1-4; 7 bases match TRBD1. Germline V lookup: CDR1 LGHDT, CDR2 YNNKEL (reference sequence). V lost 5 bases and J lost 5; bases outside the gene matches: 8. The CDR3 covers 15 residues. The CDR3 nucleotides are TGTGCCAGCAGCGCCGGACAGGCCAGAAATGAAAAACTGTTTTTT. It translates to CASSAGQARNEKLFF.

The chain couples TRBV5-6 to TRBJ1-5; D gene uncertain. Trimming cost V 3 bases and J 5 bases, with 15 bases left between them. The germline V gene encodes CDR1 SGHDT and CDR2 YYEEEE. The CDR3 runs 15 residues. The DNA for the CDR3 is TGTGCCAGCAGCTCGGGCCCGGAGGTCGATCAGCCCCAGCATTTT. Translation: CASSSGPEVDQPQHF.

The chain joins TRBV14 to TRBJ2-1; 7 bases are a match to TRBD2. The CDR3 spans 17 residues. The germline V gene encodes CDR1 SGHDN and CDR2 FVKESK. J lost 7 bases, V lost 2 bases, and 14 bases had no gene match. CDR3: CASSQMGGTPKRNEQFF. CDR3 sequence (DNA): TGTGCCAGCAGCCAAATGGGGGGGACTCCCAAGAGGAATGAGCAGTTCTTC. Full variable domain (missing parts from reference TRBV14 and TRBJ2-1): EAGVTQFPSHSVIEKGQTVTLRCDPISGHDNLYWYRRVMGKEIKFLLHFVKESKQDESGMPNNRFLAERTGGTYSTLKVQPAELEDSGVYFCASSQMGGTPKRNEQFFGPGTRLTVL.

V usage is TRBV5-1 and J usage is TRBJ2-7; 8 positions agree with TRBD2. The CDR3 is made up of 13 amino acids. V trimming: 4 bases; J trimming: 1 base; junction bases outside the gene matches: 1. Per germline, CDR1 SGHRS and CDR2 YFSETQ. DNA for the CDR3: TGCGCCAGCAGCCCTAGCGGGTCCTACGAGCAGTACTTC. It codes for CASSPSGSYEQYF.

The gene calls are TRBV28 and TRBJ1-5, with D perhaps TRBD1 (5 bases). CDR1 is MDHEN, CDR2 SYDVKM, per germline. The V and J ends lost 1 base and 7 bases respectively, with 14 bases between them. The CDR3 totals 15 residues. CDR3 sequence: CASSLSQVGGQPQHF. The DNA of the CDR3 is TGTGCCAGCAGTTTATCCCAGGTGGGGGGACAGCCCCAGCATTTT.

The chain is built from TRBV19 and TRBJ1-5; no clear D gene. Trimming stripped 7 bases from V and 0 bases from J, with 13 bases between. The CDR3 length is 15 residues. Germline CDR1 LNHDA, CDR2 SQIVND (reference sequence). CDR3 in amino acids: CASTGDEYSNQPQHF. The CDR3, as DNA: TGTGCCAGTACTGGTGATGAATATAGCAATCAGCCCCAGCATTTT.

The rearrangement joins TRBV19 to TRBJ1-1; 8 nucleotides agree with TRBD1. The CDR3 totals 16 residues. Trimming at V came to 6 bases and at J to 3 bases, leaving 12 bases not matched to a gene. In germline, CDR1 is LNHDA, CDR2 SQIVND (reference sequence). CDR3 bases: TGTGCCAGTAGGTCCCTTCAGGGGGCTAGGGACACTGAAGCTTTCTTT. Translation gives CASRSLQGARDTEAFF.

The chain links TRBV5-8 to TRBJ2-7; the D is unclear. V was cut by 4 bases and J by 0 bases, with 8 bases left in between. The CDR3 has 13 residues. The germline gives CDR1 SGHTS, CDR2 YDEGEE. DNA for the CDR3: TGTGCCAGCAGCCCCCTACTCTCCTACGAGCAGTACTTC. This sequence encodes CASSPLLSYEQYF.

The rearrangement joins TRBV18 to TRBJ1-2, with D unclear. With 3 bases removed from V and 1 base from J, the gap between germline ends came to 9 bases. The CDR3 has 14 amino acids. Per germline, CDR1 KGHSH and CDR2 LQKENI. CDR3 in DNA: TGTGCCAGCTCACCGCGAGTAGTTAACTATGGCTACACCTTC. Translating gives CASSPRVVNYGYTF. Based on the CDR3 plus reference TRBV18 and TRBJ1-2, the full variable domain is NAGVMQNPRHLVRRRGQEARLRCSPMKGHSHVYWYRQLPEEGLKFMVYLQKENIIDESGMPKERFSAEFPKEGPSILRIQQVVRGDSAAYFCASSPRVVNYGYTFGSGTRLTVV.

The chain has TRBV5-4 and TRBJ1-3; 7 nucleotides align to TRBD1. V lost 6 bases, J lost 4 bases, and 10 bases stayed unmatched. CDR3 length: 15 residues. Germline V lookup: CDR1 SGHNT, CDR2 YYREEE (reference sequence). CDR3 sequence reads: CASKGAGDPGNTIYF. Here the CDR3 DNA reads TGTGCCAGCAAGGGGGCCGGCGATCCAGGAAACACCATATATTTT.

The chain uses TRBV9 and TRBJ1-2, with D possibly TRBD1 on 6 matching bases. The germline V gene has CDR1 SGDLS and CDR2 YYNGEE. This CDR3 is built from 14 residues. Trimming took 4 bases from V and 5 from J, leaving 15 bases between them. The CDR3 DNA follows: TGTGCCAGCAGCCAGGCGACAGGAGAATATGGCTACACCTTC. Its translation is CASSQATGEYGYTF. The variable domain in full, with the rest retrieved from reference TRBV9 and TRBJ1-2, is DSGVTQTPKHLITATGQRVTLRCSPRSGDLSVYWYQQSLDQGLQFLIQYYNGEERAKGNILERFSAQQFPDLHSELNLSSLELGDSALYFCASSQATGEYGYTFGSGTRLTVV.

The V and J genes are TRBV3-1 (or the pseudogene TRBV3-2) and TRBJ2-2; the D is unclear. V lost 1 base and J 4 bases, leaving 7 bases between the germline ends. The germline CDR1 and CDR2 sequences are LGHDT and YNNKEL (reference sequence). CDR3 length: 14 amino acids. The CDR3 nucleotides are TGTGCCAGCAGCCAAGTTCCAAGCACCGGGGAGCTGTTTTTT. This encodes CASSQVPSTGELFF.

This sequence joins TRBV24-1 and TRBJ1-2, with D possibly being TRBD1 (6 bases). This CDR3 has 13 residues. V was clipped by 6 bases and J by 4 bases, with 11 bases between them. Germline V gene data show CDR1 as KGHDR and CDR2 as SFDVKD. The CDR3 sequence: CATSSGGGYGYTF. In nucleotides, the CDR3 is TGTGCCACCAGTTCGGGGGGCGGCTATGGCTACACCTTC.

The chain employs TRBV6-6 and TRBJ2-7, with 7 nucleotides matching TRBD2. V shed 7 bases, J shed 6 bases, and the junction held 18 bases outside the gene matches. Per germline, CDR1 MNHNY and CDR2 SVGAGI (reference sequence). This CDR3 is built from 16 residues. This CDR3 is CASTDEGRGDGPEQYF. The CDR3 nucleotides read TGTGCCAGCACCGACGAAGGTCGGGGGGACGGGCCCGAGCAGTACTTC.

The CDR3 reads CASSQIRDWDTGELFF. The CDR3 DNA is TGTGCCAGCAGCCAGATCCGGGACTGGGACACCGGGGAGCTGTTTTTT. The chain employs TRBV3-1 (or the pseudogene TRBV3-2) and TRBJ2-2; maybe TRBD2 (6 bases). V lost 3 bases, J lost 3 bases, and 14 bases lay in between. Germline-derived CDR1 and CDR2 are LGHDT and YNNKEL (reference sequence). The CDR3 has 16 amino acids.

In regard to this clone: At one boundary the junction diverges from the germline segment, which might be a read error. This sample also contains other DNA sequences that code for the same CDR3. The chain couples TRBV5-4 to TRBJ2-7, with 7 bases matching TRBD2. The CDR3 runs to 13 residues. Germline-derived CDR1 and CDR2 are SGHNT and YYREEE (reference sequence). The CDR3 DNA sequence: TGCGCCAGCCATTTAGCGGGCTCCTACGAGCAGTACTTC. Encoded protein: CASHLAGSYEQYF.

The V and J genes are TRBV7-9 and TRBJ1-1; perhaps TRBD1 as D (6 bases). Trimming pared 2 bases from V and 1 base from J, leaving 23 bases between. The CDR3 length is 19 residues. CDR1 is SEHNR, CDR2 FQNEAQ, per germline (reference sequence). The CDR3 loop reads CASSLFGSRKGGRNTEAFF. The CDR3 nucleotides read TGTGCCAGCAGCTTATTTGGCAGTCGGAAGGGGGGGAGGAACACTGAAGCTTTCTTT.

This clone has just one count. The J gene is TRBJ1-3, the V gene TRBV5-6; D is perhaps TRBD1 (6 bases). The CDR3 spans 16 residues. V was trimmed by 4 bases and J by 0 bases, leaving 14 bases between them. CDR1 and CDR2 from the germline V gene are SGHDT and YYEEEE. CDR3 sequence reads: CASSAGVGASGNTIYF. The CDR3 region has the DNA TGTGCCAGCAGCGCGGGTGTGGGGGCCTCTGGAAACACCATATATTTT.

This clone occurred once. This chain connects TRBV10-1 to TRBJ2-7; unclear D gene. V gave up 6 bases and J gave up 5 bases, with 14 bases separating them. Germline-derived CDR1 and CDR2 are WNHNN and SYGVQD (reference sequence). The CDR3 sequence is 13 residues long. The CDR3 loop reads CASRKGLNNEQYF. The CDR3 region has the DNA TGCGCCAGCAGAAAGGGTTTAAATAACGAGCAGTACTTC.

The rearrangement links TRBV6-2 or TRBV6-3 to TRBJ2-5; 10 positions agree with TRBD1. The germline gives CDR1 MNHEY, CDR2 SVGEGT. The CDR3 totals 16 residues. After removal of 2 bases from V and 3 bases from J, the junction contained 6 bases not matched to a gene. CDR3 protein: CASSYPVGTGEETQYF. CDR3 nucleotides: TGTGCCAGCAGTTACCCAGTTGGGACAGGGGAAGAGACCCAGTACTTC.

The V and J genes are TRBV11-2 and TRBJ2-1; D call uncertain. The CDR3 contains 11 residues. Trimming cost V 3 bases and J 8 bases, with 5 bases left between them. Germline loops: CDR1 SGHAT, CDR2 FQNNGV. The CDR3 region has the DNA TGTGCCAGCAGCTTTGGGTATGAGCAGTTCTTC. Residues: CASSFGYEQFF.

The J gene is TRBJ2-7, the V gene TRBV2; TRBD1 aligns across 8 bases. V was pared by 6 bases and J by 5 bases, with 6 bases of the junction left unmatched. Looked up from germline, CDR1 is SNHLY and CDR2 is FYNNEI. The CDR3 is made up of 13 amino acids. In nucleotides, the CDR3 is TGTGCCAGCAGCTCGGACAGGGCCCACGAGCAGTACGTC. It specifies CASSSDRAHEQYV.

There are many counts of this clone. This chain links TRBV14 with TRBJ2-7; 9 bases map to TRBD2. V dropped 2 bases and J dropped 7; count of bases not matched to a gene: 6. This CDR3 spans 14 amino acids. From germline, CDR1 is SGHDN and CDR2 FVKESK. CDR3 sequence (DNA): TGTGCCAGCAGCCAACTAGCGGGAATCAAAGAGCAGTACTTC. As protein: CASSQLAGIKEQYF.

Of note for this clone: The junction does not match germline at one end; this may be a read error. This chain links TRBV14 with TRBJ1-5, with D tentatively TRBD1 (5 bases). The germline CDR1 and CDR2 sequences are SGHDN and FVKESK. The CDR3 extends over 17 amino acids. The CDR3: CASSQGDRGLGNQPQHF. The CDR3 DNA reads TGTGCCAGCAGCCAAGGGGACCGGGGGTTAGGCAACCAGCCCCAGCATTTT.